The rows below give T cell receptor beta chains drawn from one sample of a study of monozygotic twins with cystic fibrosis. Some clones are missing from TCRdb's copy, which holds only in-frame ones; the method was immunoSEQ multiplex PCR. Of under 40,000 clones in the sample, approximately 96% were seen once. The sample comprised blood. The source is a girl aged 2 to 10 with cystic fibrosis. Each CDR3 is given with its conserved first and last residue.

V,length,CDR3
TRBV10-2,14,CATQGAAGTDTQYF
TRBV19,16,CASLDGRPGGNSPLHF
TRBV6-1,14,CASGDRQGASEAFF
TRBV30,14,CAWSINAGSYGYTF
TRBV18,15,CASSPPLLHGNTIYF
TRBV2,12,CASSVLNYGYTF
TRBV6-1,15,CASSITTGRATEAFF
TRBV30,14,CAWSRGGSNQPQHF
TRBV6-1,15,CASSERTGANQPQHF
TRBV27,13,CASSYGVGEPQHF
TRBV29-1,13,CSVGTGNRGEQFF
TRBV5-4,17,CASSPDRGQAGANVLTF
TRBV6-6,15,CASSLPTSGIYEQYF
TRBV2,13,CASSESGAGQEYF
TRBV30,14,CAWRRQGTNTEAFF
TRBV4-1,15,CASSQMGQGNTEAFF
TRBV18,15,CASSPWQATNEKLFF
TRBV6-1,15,CASSEPITGVYGYTF
TRBV11-3,15,CASSTTGTGVSEAFF
TRBV28,16,CASSALKAGGYNEQFF
TRBV27,13,CASSFAGMSEQYF
TRBV5-1,15,CASSLEAGRVYEQYF
TRBV7-9,13,CASSLLAGETQYF
TRBV6-5,13,CASVSRDPYEQYF
TRBV19,12,CASSMGNVEAFF
TRBV18,16,CASSPEGNGLPFEQYF
TRBV2,14,CASSDRGYTGELFF
TRBV7-8,14,CAANKGGLNVGQYF
TRBV19,17,CASSIGGGGGDWTEAFF
TRBV29-1,15,CSVLGSGPPNTEAFF
TRBV6-1,15,CASASGRAETDTQYF
TRBV28,15,CASSKGGYSGNTIYF
TRBV5-1,15,CASSSGTSGANVLTF
TRBV19,15,CASSIEQGLFRPQHF
TRBV6-1,14,CASKGPYSNQPQHF
TRBV14,16,CASSRSGSWAQETQYF
TRBV6-1,11,CASSDQIEQYF
TRBV29-1,14,CSGEGAGGSDTQYF
TRBV5-8,15,CASSNGRLAGETQYF
TRBV6-5,14,CASSFRDRRYGYTF
TRBV7-2,13,CASSPGNNYGYTF
TRBV5-4,15,CASSLGRGANYGYTF
TRBV6-5,14,CASRNDPGRNEQFF
TRBV14,16,CASSQDGGDGTGELFF
TRBV11-2,15,CASSLGTGNTGELFF
TRBV28,14,CASTAAGSNQPQHF
TRBV7-9,10,CASSLVGAFF
TRBV14,14,CASSQGNNPPGYTF
TRBV6-1,14,CASSDLVGNEKLFF